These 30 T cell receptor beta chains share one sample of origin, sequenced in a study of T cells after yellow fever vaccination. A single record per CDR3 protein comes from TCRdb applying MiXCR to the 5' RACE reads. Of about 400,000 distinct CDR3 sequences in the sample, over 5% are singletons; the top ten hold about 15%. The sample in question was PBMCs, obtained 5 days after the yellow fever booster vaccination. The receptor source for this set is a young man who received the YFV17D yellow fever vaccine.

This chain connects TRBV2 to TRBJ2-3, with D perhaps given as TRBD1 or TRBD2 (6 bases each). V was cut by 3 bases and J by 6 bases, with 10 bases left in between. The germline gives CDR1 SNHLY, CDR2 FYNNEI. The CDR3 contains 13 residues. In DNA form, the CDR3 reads TGTGCCAGCAGTGATGGGGGGCGGGATACGCAGTATTTT. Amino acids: CASSDGGRDTQYF.

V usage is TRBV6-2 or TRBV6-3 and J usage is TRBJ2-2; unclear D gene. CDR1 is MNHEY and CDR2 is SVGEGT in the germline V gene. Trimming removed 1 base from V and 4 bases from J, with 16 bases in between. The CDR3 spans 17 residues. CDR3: CASSYLGPAEGTGELFF. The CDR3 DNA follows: TGTGCCAGCAGTTACTTAGGTCCTGCAGAAGGCACCGGGGAGCTGTTTTTT.

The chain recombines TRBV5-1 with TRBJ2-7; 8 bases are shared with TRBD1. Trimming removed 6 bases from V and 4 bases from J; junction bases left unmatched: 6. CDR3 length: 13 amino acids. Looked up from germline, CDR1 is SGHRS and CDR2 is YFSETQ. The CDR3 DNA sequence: TGCGCCAGCAAGCCAGGGGGCTTTTACGAGCAGTACTTC. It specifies CASKPGGFYEQYF.

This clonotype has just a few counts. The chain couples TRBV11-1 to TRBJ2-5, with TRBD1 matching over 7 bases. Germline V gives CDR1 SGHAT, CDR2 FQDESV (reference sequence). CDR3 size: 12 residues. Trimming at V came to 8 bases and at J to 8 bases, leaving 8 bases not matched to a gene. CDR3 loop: CASEGQLLTQYF. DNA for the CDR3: TGTGCCAGCGAGGGACAGCTCTTAACCCAGTACTTC.

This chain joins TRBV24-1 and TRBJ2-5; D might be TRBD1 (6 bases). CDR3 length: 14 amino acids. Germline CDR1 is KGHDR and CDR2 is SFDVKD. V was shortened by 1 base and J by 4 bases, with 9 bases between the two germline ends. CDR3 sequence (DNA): TGTGCCACCAGTGATTTTGGCAGGGGAGAGACCCAGTACTTC. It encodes CATSDFGRGETQYF.

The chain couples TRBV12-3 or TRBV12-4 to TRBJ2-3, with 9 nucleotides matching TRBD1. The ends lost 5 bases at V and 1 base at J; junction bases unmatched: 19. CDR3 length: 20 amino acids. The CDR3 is CASSPLGQGRFRSGTDTQYF. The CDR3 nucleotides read TGTGCCAGCAGTCCCCTTGGACAGGGGAGATTTAGAAGTGGCACAGATACGCAGTATTTT.

CDR3 amino acids: CASSIGGGTNQPQHF. CDR3 DNA sequence: TGTGCCAGTAGTATAGGAGGGGGCACCAATCAGCCCCAGCATTTT. The chain links TRBV19 to TRBJ1-5, with 7 nucleotides matching TRBD1. This CDR3 is built from 15 residues. CDR1 and CDR2 from the germline V gene are LNHDA and SQIVND (reference sequence). J gave up 3 bases and V 1 base, and 3 bases lay outside the gene matches.

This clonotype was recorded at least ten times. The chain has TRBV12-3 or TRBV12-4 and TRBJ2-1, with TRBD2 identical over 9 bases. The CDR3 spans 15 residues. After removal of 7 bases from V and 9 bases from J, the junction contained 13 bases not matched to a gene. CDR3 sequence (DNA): TGTGCCAGCACCTCCTCAGGGACTAGCCCCGGTGAGCAGTTCTTC. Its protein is CASTSSGTSPGEQFF.

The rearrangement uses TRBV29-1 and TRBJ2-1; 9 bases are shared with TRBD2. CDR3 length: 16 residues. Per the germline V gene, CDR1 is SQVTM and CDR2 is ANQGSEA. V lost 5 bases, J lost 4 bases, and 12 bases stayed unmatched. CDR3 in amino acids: CSVTGGRASGYNEQFF. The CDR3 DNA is TGCAGCGTTACTGGCGGGAGGGCGTCGGGATACAATGAGCAGTTCTTC.

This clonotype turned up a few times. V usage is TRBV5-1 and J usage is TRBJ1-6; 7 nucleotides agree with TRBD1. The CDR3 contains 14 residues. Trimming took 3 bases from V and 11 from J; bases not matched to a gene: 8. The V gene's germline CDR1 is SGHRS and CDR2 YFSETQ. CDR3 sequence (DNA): TGCGCCAGCAGCTCGGAGGGACAGCCAACACCCCTCCACTTT. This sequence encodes CASSSEGQPTPLHF.

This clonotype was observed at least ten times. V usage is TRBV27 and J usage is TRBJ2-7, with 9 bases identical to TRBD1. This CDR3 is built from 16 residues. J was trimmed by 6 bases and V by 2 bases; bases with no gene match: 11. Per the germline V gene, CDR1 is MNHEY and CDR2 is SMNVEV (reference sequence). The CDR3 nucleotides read TGTGCCAGCAGTTTACTCACCGGGACAGGGAGGGGCGAGCAGTACTTC. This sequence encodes CASSLLTGTGRGEQYF.

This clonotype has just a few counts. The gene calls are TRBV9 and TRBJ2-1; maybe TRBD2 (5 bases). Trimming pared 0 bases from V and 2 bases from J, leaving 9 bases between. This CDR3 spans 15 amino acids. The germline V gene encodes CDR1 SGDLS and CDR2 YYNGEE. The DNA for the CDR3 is TGTGCCAGCAGCGTAGGGGCCGGGACCTACAATGAGCAGTTCTTC. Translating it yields CASSVGAGTYNEQFF.

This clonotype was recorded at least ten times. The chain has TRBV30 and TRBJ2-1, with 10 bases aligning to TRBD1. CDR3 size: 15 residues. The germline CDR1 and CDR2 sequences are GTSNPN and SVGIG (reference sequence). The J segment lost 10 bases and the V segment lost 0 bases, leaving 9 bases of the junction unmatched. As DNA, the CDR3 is TGTGCCTGGAGTGTGACGGGACAGGGGAGGGTCGAGCAGTTCTTC. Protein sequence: CAWSVTGQGRVEQFF.

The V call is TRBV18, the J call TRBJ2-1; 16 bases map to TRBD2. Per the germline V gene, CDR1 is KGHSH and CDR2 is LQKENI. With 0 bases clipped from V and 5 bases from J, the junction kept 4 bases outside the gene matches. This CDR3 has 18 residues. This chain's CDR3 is CASSPPGLAGGHNNEQFF. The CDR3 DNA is TGTGCCAGCTCACCACCGGGACTAGCGGGAGGGCACAACAATGAGCAGTTCTTC.

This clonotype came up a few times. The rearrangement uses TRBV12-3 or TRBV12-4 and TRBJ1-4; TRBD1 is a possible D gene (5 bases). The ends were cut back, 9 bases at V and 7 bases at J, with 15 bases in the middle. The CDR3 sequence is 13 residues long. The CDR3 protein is CASTTGTGEKLFF. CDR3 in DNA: TGTGCCAGTACTACGGGGACTGGTGAAAAACTGTTTTTT.

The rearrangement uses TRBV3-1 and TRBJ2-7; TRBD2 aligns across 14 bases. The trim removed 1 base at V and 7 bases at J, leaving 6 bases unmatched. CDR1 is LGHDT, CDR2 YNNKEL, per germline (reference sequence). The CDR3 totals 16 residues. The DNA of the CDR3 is TGTGCCAGCAGCCAAGCGCGACTAGCGGGAGGGGGTGAGCAGTACTTC. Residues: CASSQARLAGGGEQYF.

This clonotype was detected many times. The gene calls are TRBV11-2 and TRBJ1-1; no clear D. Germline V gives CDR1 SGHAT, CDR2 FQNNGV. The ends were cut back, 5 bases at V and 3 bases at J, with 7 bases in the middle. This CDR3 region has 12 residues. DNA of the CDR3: TGTGCCAGCAGCCCTTTCGACACTGAAGCTTTCTTT. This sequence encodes CASSPFDTEAFF. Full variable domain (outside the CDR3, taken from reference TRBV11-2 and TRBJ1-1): EAGVAQSPRYKIIEKRQSVAFWCNPISGHATLYWYQQILGQGPKLLIQFQNNGVVDDSQLPKDRFSAERLKGVDSTLKIQPAKLEDSAVYLCASSPFDTEAFFGQGTRLTVV.

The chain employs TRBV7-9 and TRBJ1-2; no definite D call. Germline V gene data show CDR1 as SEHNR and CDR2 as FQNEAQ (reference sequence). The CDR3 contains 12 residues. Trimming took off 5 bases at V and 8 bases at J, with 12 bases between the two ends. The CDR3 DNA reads TGTGCCAGCAGCCATTTGCGGGAAGGCTACACCTTC. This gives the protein CASSHLREGYTF.

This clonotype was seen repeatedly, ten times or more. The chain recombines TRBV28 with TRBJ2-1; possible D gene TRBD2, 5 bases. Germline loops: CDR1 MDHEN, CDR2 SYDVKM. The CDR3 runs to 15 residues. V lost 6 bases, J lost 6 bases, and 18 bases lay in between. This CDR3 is CASSTAAMWSNEQFF. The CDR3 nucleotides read TGTGCCAGCAGCACAGCGGCCATGTGGTCCAATGAGCAGTTCTTC.

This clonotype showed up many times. The CDR3 nucleotides are TGTGCCAGTAGTATTGAGGCTAGCGGTTACAATGAGCAGTTCTTC. Amino acids: CASSIEASGYNEQFF. This chain uses TRBV19 with TRBJ2-1; 7 nucleotides agree with TRBD2. The CDR3 loop spans 15 amino acids. Germline V gives CDR1 LNHDA, CDR2 SQIVND (reference sequence). The V and J ends lost 3 bases and 4 bases, in that order; junction bases with no gene match: 6.

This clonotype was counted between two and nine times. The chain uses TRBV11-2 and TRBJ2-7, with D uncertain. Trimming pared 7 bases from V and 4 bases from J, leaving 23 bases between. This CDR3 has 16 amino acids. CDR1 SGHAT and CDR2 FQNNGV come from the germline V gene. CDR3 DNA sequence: TGTGCCAGCACCACCTGGGGTGGCCCCAGTAGTTACGAGCAGTACTTC. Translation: CASTTWGGPSSYEQYF. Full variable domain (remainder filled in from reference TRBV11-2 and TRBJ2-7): EAGVAQSPRYKIIEKRQSVAFWCNPISGHATLYWYQQILGQGPKLLIQFQNNGVVDDSQLPKDRFSAERLKGVDSTLKIQPAKLEDSAVYLCASTTWGGPSSYEQYFGPGTRLTVT.

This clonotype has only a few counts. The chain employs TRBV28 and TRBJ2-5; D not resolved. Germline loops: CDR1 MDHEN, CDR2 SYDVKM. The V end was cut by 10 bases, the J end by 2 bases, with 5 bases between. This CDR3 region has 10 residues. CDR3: CATLQETQYF. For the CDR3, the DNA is TGTGCCACCCTTCAAGAGACCCAGTACTTC.

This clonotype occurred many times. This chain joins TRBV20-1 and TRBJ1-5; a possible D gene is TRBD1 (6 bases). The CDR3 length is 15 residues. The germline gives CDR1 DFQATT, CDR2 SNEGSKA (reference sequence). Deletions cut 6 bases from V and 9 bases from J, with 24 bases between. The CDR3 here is CSALLGQSVQGPQHF. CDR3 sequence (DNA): TGCAGTGCCTTGTTAGGACAGTCGGTACAAGGGCCCCAGCATTTT.

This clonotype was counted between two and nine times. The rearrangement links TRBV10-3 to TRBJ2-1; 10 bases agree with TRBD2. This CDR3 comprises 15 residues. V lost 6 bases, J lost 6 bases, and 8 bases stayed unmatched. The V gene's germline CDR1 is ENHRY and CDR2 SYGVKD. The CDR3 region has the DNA TGTGCCATCAGGGCTAGCGGGAGTGCGGGCAATGAGCAGTTCTTC. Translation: CAIRASGSAGNEQFF.

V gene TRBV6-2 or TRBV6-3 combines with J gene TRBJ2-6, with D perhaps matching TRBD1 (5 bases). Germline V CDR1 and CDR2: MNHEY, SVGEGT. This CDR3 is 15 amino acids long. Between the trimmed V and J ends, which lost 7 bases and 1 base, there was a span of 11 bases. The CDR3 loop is CASNFRASGANVLTF. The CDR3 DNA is TGTGCCAGCAATTTCAGGGCATCTGGGGCCAACGTCCTGACTTTC.

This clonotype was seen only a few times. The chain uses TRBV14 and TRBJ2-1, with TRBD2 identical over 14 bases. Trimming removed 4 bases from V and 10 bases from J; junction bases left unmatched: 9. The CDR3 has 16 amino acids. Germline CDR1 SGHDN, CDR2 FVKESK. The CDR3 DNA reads TGTGCCAGCAGCCTCCTCCGGGGACTAGCGGGAGCAGAGCAGTTCTTC. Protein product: CASSLLRGLAGAEQFF.

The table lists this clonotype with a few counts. In DNA, the CDR3 is TGCAGTGCTAGAGATTCTAGTGGAGAGACCCAGTACTTC. Residues: CSARDSSGETQYF. The V call is TRBV20-1, the J call TRBJ2-5; no clear D gene. Germline V CDR1 and CDR2: DFQATT, SNEGSKA (reference sequence). Trimming shortened V by 0 bases and J by 4 bases, and 9 bases separated the two germline ends. This CDR3 comprises 13 residues.

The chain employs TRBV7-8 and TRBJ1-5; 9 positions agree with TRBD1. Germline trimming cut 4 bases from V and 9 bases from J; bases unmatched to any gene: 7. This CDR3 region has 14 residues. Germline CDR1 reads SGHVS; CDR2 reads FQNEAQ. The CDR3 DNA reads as TGTGCCAGCAGCTACACAGGGGGCCCTGCGCCCCAGCATTTT. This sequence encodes CASSYTGGPAPQHF. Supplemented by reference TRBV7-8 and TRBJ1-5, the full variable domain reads GAGVSQSPRYKVAKRGQDVALRCDPISGHVSLFWYQQALGQGPEFLTYFQNEAQLDKSGLPSDRFFAERPEGSVSTLKIQRTQQEDSAVYLCASSYTGGPAPQHFGDGTRLSIL.

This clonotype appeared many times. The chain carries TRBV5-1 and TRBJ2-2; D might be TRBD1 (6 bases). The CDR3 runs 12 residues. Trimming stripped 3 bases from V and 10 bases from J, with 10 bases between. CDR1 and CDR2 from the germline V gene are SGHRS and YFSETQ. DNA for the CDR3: TGCGCCAGCAGCTCCCAGGGGCAGGAGCTGTTTTTT. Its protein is CASSSQGQELFF.

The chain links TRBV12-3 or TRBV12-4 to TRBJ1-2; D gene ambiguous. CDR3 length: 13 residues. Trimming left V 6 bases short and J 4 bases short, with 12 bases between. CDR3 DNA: TGTGCCAGCAGCCTCGATTTATCCTATGGCTACACCTTC. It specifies CASSLDLSYGYTF.